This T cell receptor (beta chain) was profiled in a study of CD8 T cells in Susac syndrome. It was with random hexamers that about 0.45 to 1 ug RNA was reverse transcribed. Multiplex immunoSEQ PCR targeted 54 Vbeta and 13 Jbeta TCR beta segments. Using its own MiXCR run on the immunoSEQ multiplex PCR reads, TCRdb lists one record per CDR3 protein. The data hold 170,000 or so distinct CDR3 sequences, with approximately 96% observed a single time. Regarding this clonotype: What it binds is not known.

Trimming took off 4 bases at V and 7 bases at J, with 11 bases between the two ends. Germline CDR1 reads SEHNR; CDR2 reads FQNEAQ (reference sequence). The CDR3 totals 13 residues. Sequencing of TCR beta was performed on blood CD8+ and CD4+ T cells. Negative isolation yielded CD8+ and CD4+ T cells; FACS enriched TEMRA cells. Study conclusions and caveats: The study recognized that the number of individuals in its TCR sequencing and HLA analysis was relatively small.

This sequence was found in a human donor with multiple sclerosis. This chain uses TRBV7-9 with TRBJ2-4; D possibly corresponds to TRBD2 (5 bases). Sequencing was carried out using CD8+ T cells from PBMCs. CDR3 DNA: TGTGCCAGCAGCTACAGCACGGGGAACATTCAGTACTTC. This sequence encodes CASSYSTGNIQYF.